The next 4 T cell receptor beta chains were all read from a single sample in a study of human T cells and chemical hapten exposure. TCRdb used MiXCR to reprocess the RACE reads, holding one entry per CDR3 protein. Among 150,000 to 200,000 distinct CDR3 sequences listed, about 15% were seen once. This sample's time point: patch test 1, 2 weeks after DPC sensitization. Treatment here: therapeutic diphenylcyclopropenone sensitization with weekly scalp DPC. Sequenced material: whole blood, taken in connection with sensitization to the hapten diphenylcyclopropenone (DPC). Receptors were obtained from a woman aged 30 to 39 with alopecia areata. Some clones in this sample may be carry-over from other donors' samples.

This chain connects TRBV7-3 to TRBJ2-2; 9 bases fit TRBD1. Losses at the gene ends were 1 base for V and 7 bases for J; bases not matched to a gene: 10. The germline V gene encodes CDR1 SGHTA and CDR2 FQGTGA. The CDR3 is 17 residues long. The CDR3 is CASSLIRGTGSSGELFF. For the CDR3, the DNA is TGTGCCAGCAGCTTAATTCGCGGGACAGGGTCGAGCGGGGAGCTGTTTTTT.

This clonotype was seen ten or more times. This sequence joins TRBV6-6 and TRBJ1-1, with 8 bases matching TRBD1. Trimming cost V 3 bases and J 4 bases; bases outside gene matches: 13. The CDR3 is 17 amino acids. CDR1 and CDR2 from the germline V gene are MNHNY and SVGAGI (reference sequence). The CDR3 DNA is TGTGCCAGCAGTTATCAAGGAAGGAACAGGGGGTCCACTGAAGCTTTCTTT. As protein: CASSYQGRNRGSTEAFF.

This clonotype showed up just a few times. The CDR3 is CATSDPTGIETQYF. DNA for the CDR3: TGTGCCACCAGTGACCCGACCGGGATAGAGACCCAGTACTTC. The chain joins TRBV24-1 to TRBJ2-5; D is perhaps TRBD2 (5 bases). Germline CDR1 KGHDR, CDR2 SFDVKD. This CDR3 contains 14 residues. The V gene lost 4 bases and the J gene lost 4 bases, with 12 bases spanning the gap.

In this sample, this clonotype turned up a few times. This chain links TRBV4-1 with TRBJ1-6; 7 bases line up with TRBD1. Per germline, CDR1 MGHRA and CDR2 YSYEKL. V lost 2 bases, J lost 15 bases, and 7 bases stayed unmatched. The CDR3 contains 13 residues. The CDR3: CASSQRQGLILHF. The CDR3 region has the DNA TGCGCCAGCAGCCAACGACAGGGCCTAATCCTCCACTTT.